This TCR beta chain was identified in a study of T-cell reconstitution after alpha-beta-depleted transplantation in children. CDR1 is SEHNR and CDR2 is FQNEAQ in the germline V gene (reference sequence). Trimming took 4 bases from V and 0 from J; bases not matched to a gene: 6. The CDR3 has 17 amino acids. With respect to this clonotype: Antigen specificity is unknown.

Unique molecular identifiers were incorporated into the prepared TCRbeta library. TCRdb recomputed calls from the PCR reads with MiXCR, one row per CDR3 protein. Here the sample spans around 16,000 distinct CDR3 sequences, roughly 8.2% being singletons. Points from the study as a whole: Several hundred graft clones that had expanded were reportedly the source of alpha-beta T cells about two months after transplant. After transplant, high TCRbeta diversity at day 60 in some patients arose from surviving recipient T cells and thymic progenitors.

V usage is TRBV7-9 and J usage is TRBJ2-1, with TRBD2 identical over 10 bases. The material was PBMCs, mostly from graft donor cells, obtained 60 days after TCRalphabeta/CD19-depleted stem cell transplant. The receptor was isolated from a boy under three years old who had a stem cell transplant for Wiskott-Aldrich syndrome, so the T cells may come from the graft donor. The DNA for the CDR3 is TGTGCCAGCAGCTCGGGACTAGCGAAAGTCTCCTACAATGAGCAGTTCTTC. This sequence encodes CASSSGLAKVSYNEQFF.